These 7 T cell receptor beta chains came from one sample sequenced in a study of T cells in Graves' hyperthyroidism and ophthalmopathy. The investigators amplified TCR beta CDR3 regions from RNA transcripts. Using the HTBI primer set, a first-round RT-PCR was run on the TCR CDR3. One entry per CDR3 protein, called by TCRdb with MiXCR from the multiplex PCR reads. The sample includes over 500,000 distinct CDR3 sequences, about a sixth of them seen just once. Sample: blood. These receptors all come from a woman aged 18-30 years with Graves' ophthalmopathy.

The sample holds many counts of this clonotype. The chain couples TRBV25-1 to TRBJ2-5; 10 nucleotides line up with TRBD2. The CDR3 contains 14 residues. Germline V CDR1 and CDR2: MGHDK, SYGVNS. Trimming at V came to 4 bases and at J to 5 bases, leaving 4 bases not matched to a gene. CDR3 in DNA: TGTGCCAGCAGTGCAGCGGGGGGGCGGGAGACCCAGTACTTC. Residues: CASSAAGGRETQYF.

The CDR3 bases are TGTGCCAGCCGCCCTGACATGGGGCACTCACCTAGCTATGGCTACACCTTC. Its protein product is CASRPDMGHSPSYGYTF. The chain is built from TRBV3-1 and TRBJ1-2; D is perhaps TRBD1 (5 bases). The CDR3 extends over 17 amino acids. Trimming took 8 bases from V and 4 from J, leaving 26 bases between them. The V gene's germline CDR1 is LGHDT and CDR2 YNNKEL (reference sequence).

This clonotype was seen at least ten times. The rearrangement links TRBV27 to TRBJ2-2, with TRBD2 matching 15 bases. The V segment lost 5 bases and the J segment 1 base; nucleotides outside the gene matches: 5. Germline loops: CDR1 MNHEY, CDR2 SMNVEV (reference sequence). The CDR3 runs to 18 residues. Here the CDR3 reads CASSGGTSGGRNTGELFF. For the CDR3, the DNA is TGTGCCAGCAGTGGAGGGACTAGCGGGGGGCGGAACACCGGGGAGCTGTTTTTT.

This clonotype came up a few times. The CDR3 loop is CASSDQDTQYF. Here the CDR3 DNA reads TGTGCCAGCAGTGACCAAGATACGCAGTATTTT. This rearrangement joins TRBV2 to TRBJ2-3; D gene uncertain. The CDR3 is made up of 11 amino acids. CDR1 is SNHLY and CDR2 is FYNNEI in the germline V gene. Trimming removed 3 bases at V and 5 bases at J, with 3 bases between. Looking up the rest from reference TRBV2 and TRBJ2-3 gives the full variable domain: EPEVTQTPSHQVTQMGQEVILRCVPISNHLYFYWYRQILGQKVEFLVSFYNNEISEKSEIFDDQFSVERPDGSNFTLKIRSTKLEDSAMYFCASSDQDTQYFGPGTRLTVL.

This clonotype showed up many times. The chain carries TRBV7-9 and TRBJ1-1; D gene ambiguous. CDR1 is SEHNR, CDR2 FQNEAQ, per germline (reference sequence). This CDR3 has 14 residues. Trimming stripped 5 bases from V and 0 bases from J, with 10 bases between. CDR3 DNA sequence: TGTGCCAGCAGCCCTCTCAGGTTGAACACTGAAGCTTTCTTT. Encoded protein: CASSPLRLNTEAFF.

This clonotype was observed at least ten times. The chain combines TRBV6-1 with TRBJ1-1; D is uncertain. Germline CDR1 reads MNHNS; CDR2 reads SASEGT. V shed 7 bases and J shed 11 bases, with 20 bases lying between them. CDR3 size: 13 residues. The DNA of the CDR3 is TGTGCCAGCACCGCGGACGGCGTACTGAAGGCTTTCTTT. Translation: CASTADGVLKAFF.

The table lists this clonotype with a few counts. The chain uses TRBV6-2 or TRBV6-3 and TRBJ1-5; 8 nucleotides agree with TRBD1. Unmatched junction bases numbered 11, after V lost 6 bases and J lost 1 base. The CDR3 is 17 amino acids. The V gene's germline CDR1 is MNHEY and CDR2 SVGEGT. CDR3 nucleotides: TGTGCCAGCAGAAGCCTCCCAGGGGGCTGGAGCAATCAGCCCCAGCATTTT. Its translation is CASRSLPGGWSNQPQHF.